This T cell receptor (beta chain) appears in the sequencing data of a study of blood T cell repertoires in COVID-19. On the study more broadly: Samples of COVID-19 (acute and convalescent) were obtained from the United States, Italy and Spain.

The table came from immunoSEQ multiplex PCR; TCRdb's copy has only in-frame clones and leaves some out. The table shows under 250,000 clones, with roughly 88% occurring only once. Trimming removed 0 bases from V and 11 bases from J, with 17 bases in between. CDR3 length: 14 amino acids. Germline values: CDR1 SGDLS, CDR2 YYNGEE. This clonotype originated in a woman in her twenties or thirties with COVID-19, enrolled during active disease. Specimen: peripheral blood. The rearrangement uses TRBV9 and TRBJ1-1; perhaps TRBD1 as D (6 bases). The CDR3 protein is CASSVDLLGGRAFF. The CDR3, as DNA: TGTGCCAGCAGCGTAGATCTTTTAGGGGGACGGGCTTTCTTT. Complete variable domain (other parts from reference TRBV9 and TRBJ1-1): DSGVTQTPKHLITATGQRVTLRCSPRSGDLSVYWYQQSLDQGLQFLIQYYNGEERAKGNILERFSAQQFPDLHSELNLSSLELGDSALYFCASSVDLLGGRAFFGQGTRLTVV.